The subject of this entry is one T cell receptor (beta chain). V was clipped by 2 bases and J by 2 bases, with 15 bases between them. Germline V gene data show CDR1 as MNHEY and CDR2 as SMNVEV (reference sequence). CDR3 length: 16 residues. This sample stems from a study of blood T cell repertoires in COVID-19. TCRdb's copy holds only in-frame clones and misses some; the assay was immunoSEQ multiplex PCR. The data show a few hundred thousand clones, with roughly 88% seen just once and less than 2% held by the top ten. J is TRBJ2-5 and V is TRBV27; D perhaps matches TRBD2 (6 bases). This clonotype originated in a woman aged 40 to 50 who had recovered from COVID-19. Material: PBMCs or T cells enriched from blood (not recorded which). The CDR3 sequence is CASSLGGTFTQETQYF. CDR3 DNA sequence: TGTGCCAGCAGTTTAGGCGGGACGTTCACTCAAGAGACCCAGTACTTC.